This TCR beta chain came from a study of T cell responses to AZD1222 COVID-19 vaccine. Germline CDR1 reads LGHDT; CDR2 reads YNNKEL (reference sequence). Trimming stripped 4 bases from V and 1 base from J, with 10 bases between. This CDR3 has 14 amino acids. Assay used: immunoSEQ multiplex PCR; TCRdb lists only in-frame clones, some missing. In the table there are 180,000 or so clones, more than 85% of which are singletons. The chain combines TRBV3-1 (or the pseudogene TRBV3-2) with TRBJ1-1, with D hard to call. The source was peripheral blood, collected 28 days after the second AZD1222 dose. This clonotype was obtained from an adult who received the AZD1222 COVID-19 vaccine. CDR3 loop: CASSLQRANTEAFF. CDR3 DNA sequence: TGTGCCAGCAGCCTTCAAAGGGCGAACACTGAAGCTTTCTTT.